The 24 T cell receptor beta chains presented below share a single source sample, sequenced in a study of T cell responses to AZD1222 COVID-19 vaccine. Clones were read by immunoSEQ multiplex PCR, and TCRdb kept only the in-frame ones, dropping some. The data contain 90,000 to 120,000 clones, roughly 90% of them singletons. The sample in question was peripheral blood, obtained 28 days after the second AZD1222 dose. Receptor source: an adult who received the AZD1222 COVID-19 vaccine.

A note on this clone: The conserved final phenylalanine or tryptophan is absent from the CDR3, which likely points to a read error. The limits of the CDR3 on the DNA are not certain, so only TCRdb's listed CDR3 is given. The gene calls are TRBV10-1 and TRBJ1-1; the table's D call, TRBD1, was not checked against the DNA. The CDR3 is 16 amino acids long, termini counted. The germline CDR1 and CDR2 sequences are WNHNN and SYGVQD (reference sequence). The CDR3: CASSEEWTGGTLKHIR.

This clone was seen just once. The chain uses TRBV5-1 and TRBJ1-6, with D perhaps matching TRBD1 (5 bases). Germline CDR1 reads SGHRS; CDR2 reads YFSETQ. Deletions cut 3 bases from V and 6 bases from J, with 10 bases between. CDR3 size: 14 residues. CDR3 in amino acids: CASSSDRSNSPLHF. The DNA for the CDR3 is TGCGCCAGCAGCTCCGACAGAAGTAATTCACCCCTCCACTTT. Drawing the rest from reference TRBV5-1 and TRBJ1-6, the complete variable domain is KAGVTQTPRYLIKTRGQQVTLSCSPISGHRSVSWYQQTPGQGLQFLFEYFSETQRNKGNFPGRFSGRQFSNSRSEMNVSTLELGDSALYLCASSSDRSNSPLHFGNGTRLTVT.

The V gene is TRBV9, the J gene TRBJ2-3; a possible D gene is TRBD2 (5 bases). Germline CDR1 is SGDLS and CDR2 is YYNGEE. V gave up 0 bases and J gave up 2 bases, with 13 bases separating them. The CDR3 extends over 16 amino acids. The CDR3 is CASSVGVSDDTDTQYF. DNA for the CDR3: TGTGCCAGCAGCGTAGGGGTTAGCGATGACACAGATACGCAGTATTTT.

In its sample, this clone was seen once. CDR3 coding DNA: TGTGCCAGCAGTCCCCCGGGACAGGGGAACACTGAAGCTTTCTTT. Encoded protein: CASSPPGQGNTEAFF. The chain links TRBV25-1 to TRBJ1-1; the match to TRBD1 covers 9 bases. J was trimmed by 1 base and V by 5 bases; bases with no gene match: 5. The germline V gene encodes CDR1 MGHDK and CDR2 SYGVNS. The CDR3 contains 15 residues. The full variable domain, completed using reference TRBV25-1 and TRBJ1-1, is EADIYQTPRYLVIGTGKKITLECSQTMGHDKMYWYQQDPGMELHLIHYSYGVNSTEKGDLSSESTVSRIRTEHFPLTLESARPSHTSQYLCASSPPGQGNTEAFFGQGTRLTVV.

This chain joins TRBV4-1 and TRBJ2-7; D gene ambiguous. With 0 bases removed from V and 7 bases from J, the gap between germline ends came to 10 bases. This CDR3 comprises 13 residues. Germline V gene sequence: CDR1 MGHRA, CDR2 YSYEKL. CDR3 in DNA: TGCGCCAGCAGCCAAGAGGTGTTTTGGGAGCAGTACTTC. It is translated as CASSQEVFWEQYF.

The chain has TRBV10-3 and TRBJ1-5; TRBD1 agrees at 8 bases. Losses at the gene ends were 2 bases for V and 1 base for J; bases not matched to a gene: 7. This CDR3 is 17 amino acids long. Germline lookup yields CDR1 ENHRY and CDR2 SYGVKD. DNA for the CDR3: TGTGCCATCAGTGAGATAGACAGGGGTGAAAGCAATCAGCCCCAGCATTTT. Protein: CAISEIDRGESNQPQHF.

The rearrangement uses TRBV7-3 and TRBJ2-1, with unresolved D. Germline V lookup: CDR1 SGHTA, CDR2 FQGTGA. The CDR3 length is 13 residues. The V gene lost 0 bases and the J gene lost 12 bases, with 12 bases spanning the gap. This CDR3 is CASSLTSGLRQFF. The CDR3 DNA is TGTGCCAGCAGCTTAACGTCCGGGTTAAGGCAGTTCTTC.

The chain carries TRBV27 and TRBJ1-2; TRBD1 is a possible D gene (5 bases). There are 12 residues in the CDR3. V lost 5 bases to trimming and J lost 8 bases, with 12 bases between them. The germline V gene encodes CDR1 MNHEY and CDR2 SMNVEV (reference sequence). The CDR3, as DNA: TGTGCCAGCAGTACCCGGGGGTTCGGCTACACCTTC. It is translated as CASSTRGFGYTF.

This chain joins TRBV7-2 and TRBJ2-3; the D gene is possibly TRBD1 (6 bases). The germline V and J ends were trimmed by 1 base and 5 bases, with 16 bases remaining between them. The CDR3 runs to 16 residues. Per germline, CDR1 SGHTA and CDR2 FQGNSA. Here the CDR3 reads CASSLGWQGQRDTQYF. The CDR3 DNA follows: TGTGCCAGCAGCTTAGGATGGCAGGGGCAAAGAGATACGCAGTATTTT.

This chain uses TRBV5-6 with TRBJ1-2; D is perhaps TRBD1 (6 bases). V was pared by 3 bases and J by 3 bases, with 18 bases between. The CDR3 loop spans 16 amino acids. Germline CDR1 is SGHDT and CDR2 is YYEEEE. This CDR3 is CASSWGGRIEDYGYTF. The CDR3 DNA is TGTGCCAGCAGCTGGGGGGGCCGGATTGAGGACTATGGCTACACCTTC.

A remark on this clone: Other DNA sequences in the same sample also yield this CDR3. The J gene is TRBJ1-1, the V gene TRBV28; D is possibly TRBD1 (5 bases). From germline, CDR1 is MDHEN and CDR2 SYDVKM. Trimming removed 4 bases at V and 5 bases at J, with 5 bases between. This CDR3 has 11 amino acids. CDR3 nucleotides: TGTGCCAGCAGTTGGGGGACTGAAGCTTTCTTT. Protein: CASSWGTEAFF.

This clone was seen a single time. The V and J genes are TRBV29-1 and TRBJ1-2; 8 bases agree with TRBD1. Germline CDR1 is SQVTM and CDR2 is ANQGSEA. Trimming took 4 bases from V and 8 from J; bases not matched to a gene: 9. The CDR3 extends over 13 amino acids. DNA for the CDR3: TGCAGCGTTGTAAACAGGGGGTGGTCGGGCTACACCTTC. Translation: CSVVNRGWSGYTF.

The rearrangement links TRBV14 to TRBJ2-2; D is unresolved. CDR3 size: 15 residues. V lost 1 base and J 4 bases, leaving 10 bases between the germline ends. Germline lookup yields CDR1 SGHDN and CDR2 FVKESK. Here the CDR3 reads CASSQGAFPTGELFF. CDR3 bases: TGTGCCAGCAGCCAAGGGGCCTTCCCCACCGGGGAGCTGTTTTTT.

CDR3 sequence: CASSPDAAEAFF. The CDR3 coding sequence is TGTGCCAGTTCGCCAGATGCGGCTGAAGCTTTCTTT. V usage is TRBV19 and J usage is TRBJ1-1; D call uncertain. Germline CDR1 reads LNHDA; CDR2 reads SQIVND (reference sequence). Between the trimmed V and J ends, which lost 8 bases and 6 bases, there was a span of 13 bases. This CDR3 has 12 amino acids.

The chain links TRBV10-3 to TRBJ2-1; weak D call: TRBD1 (6 bases). V lost 0 bases and J 6 bases, leaving 12 bases between the germline ends. The CDR3 sequence is 15 residues long. Germline lookup yields CDR1 ENHRY and CDR2 SYGVKD. CDR3 nucleotide sequence: TGTGCCATCAGTGAGTCGAGGCAAGGGGGCAATGAGCAGTTCTTC. This encodes CAISESRQGGNEQFF.

The chain is built from TRBV10-3 and TRBJ1-2; D is perhaps TRBD1 (6 bases). Germline assignment: CDR1 ENHRY and CDR2 SYGVKD. This CDR3 comprises 19 residues. V lost 3 bases, J lost 3 bases, and 26 bases lay in between. CDR3 coding DNA: TGTGCCATCAGTGAAGGTTTGGGAGACAGGCCCCTGCGGGACTATGGCTACACCTTC. Protein: CAISEGLGDRPLRDYGYTF.

V is TRBV18 and J is TRBJ2-2; tentative D call: TRBD1 (5 bases). The CDR3 contains 15 residues. Trimming left V 0 bases short and J 4 bases short, with 9 bases between. Germline V lookup: CDR1 KGHSH, CDR2 LQKENI. CDR3 sequence: CASSPPSGSTGELFF. CDR3 DNA sequence: TGTGCCAGCTCACCACCTTCAGGGTCCACCGGGGAGCTGTTTTTT.

This chain connects TRBV6-1 to TRBJ1-5, with unresolved D. Germline assignment: CDR1 MNHNS and CDR2 SASEGT. Trimming removed 0 bases at V and 7 bases at J, with 10 bases between. CDR3 size: 14 residues. The CDR3: CASSEALRVQPQHF. In nucleotides, the CDR3 is TGTGCCAGCAGTGAAGCCCTGCGAGTCCAGCCCCAGCATTTT.

The CDR3 DNA is TGTGCCAGCTCACAACAGACTAATGAAAAACTGTTTTTT. Its protein product is CASSQQTNEKLFF. The J gene is TRBJ1-4, the V gene TRBV18, with no clear D. V was trimmed by 4 bases and J by 2 bases, leaving 5 bases between them. Germline V gene sequence: CDR1 KGHSH, CDR2 LQKENI. CDR3 length equals 13 residues.

This sequence joins TRBV5-1 and TRBJ1-5, with 9 bases identical to TRBD1. The germline V gene has CDR1 SGHRS and CDR2 YFSETQ. Trimming cost V 2 bases and J 3 bases; bases outside gene matches: 3. The CDR3 length is 15 residues. This CDR3 reads CASSFTGGLNQPQHF. The CDR3 DNA sequence: TGCGCCAGCAGCTTTACAGGGGGCCTCAATCAGCCCCAGCATTTT. The full variable domain, its missing parts supplied by reference TRBV5-1 and TRBJ1-5, is KAGVTQTPRYLIKTRGQQVTLSCSPISGHRSVSWYQQTPGQGLQFLFEYFSETQRNKGNFPGRFSGRQFSNSRSEMNVSTLELGDSALYLCASSFTGGLNQPQHFGDGTRLSIL.

The genes are TRBV5-6 and TRBJ1-2; 8 bases are shared with TRBD1. Looked up from germline, CDR1 is SGHDT and CDR2 is YYEEEE. Losses at the gene ends were 0 bases for V and 3 bases for J; bases not matched to a gene: 13. CDR3 length: 18 residues. This CDR3 is CASSLDGLGDRPYYGYTF. As DNA, the CDR3 is TGTGCCAGCAGCTTGGATGGGTTAGGGGACAGGCCTTACTATGGCTACACCTTC.

CDR3 sequence reads: CASSTQSTDTQYF. CDR3 sequence (DNA): TGTGCCAGCAGCACCCAAAGCACAGATACGCAGTATTTT. The V call is TRBV7-7, the J call TRBJ2-3; unclear D gene. This CDR3 is built from 13 residues. Germline V gives CDR1 SSHAT, CDR2 FNYEAQ (reference sequence). Trimming left V 5 bases short and J 0 bases short, with 6 bases between.

V usage is TRBV19 and J usage is TRBJ1-2; TRBD1 agrees at 8 bases. The CDR3 extends over 13 amino acids. V gave up 3 bases and J gave up 9 bases; unmatched junction bases: 6. Germline assignment: CDR1 LNHDA and CDR2 SQIVND (reference sequence). The DNA for the CDR3 is TGTGCCAGTAGTATCAGGGGGCAATCGAGCTACACCTTC. Residues: CASSIRGQSSYTF.

V usage is TRBV6-5 and J usage is TRBJ1-2; D gene ambiguous. V lost 5 bases and J lost 5, with 9 bases in between. The CDR3 is made up of 12 amino acids. Germline CDR1 reads MNHEY; CDR2 reads SVGAGI. CDR3 DNA: TGTGCCAGCAGTCCGGACGGATATGGCTACACCTTC. Translated: CASSPDGYGYTF.